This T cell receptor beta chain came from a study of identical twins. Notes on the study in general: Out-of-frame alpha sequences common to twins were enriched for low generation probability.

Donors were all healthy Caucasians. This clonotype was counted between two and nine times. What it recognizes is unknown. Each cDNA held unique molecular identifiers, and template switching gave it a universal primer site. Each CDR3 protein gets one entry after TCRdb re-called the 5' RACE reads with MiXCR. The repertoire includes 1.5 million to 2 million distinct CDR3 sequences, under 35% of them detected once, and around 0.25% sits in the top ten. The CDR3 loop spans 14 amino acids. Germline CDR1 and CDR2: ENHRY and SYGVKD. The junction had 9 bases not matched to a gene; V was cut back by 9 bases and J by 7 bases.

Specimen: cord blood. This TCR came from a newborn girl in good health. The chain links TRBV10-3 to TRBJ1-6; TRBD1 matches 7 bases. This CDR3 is CAISRDSKNSPLHF. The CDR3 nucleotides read TGTGCCATAAGTCGGGACAGTAAAAATTCACCCCTCCACTTT.